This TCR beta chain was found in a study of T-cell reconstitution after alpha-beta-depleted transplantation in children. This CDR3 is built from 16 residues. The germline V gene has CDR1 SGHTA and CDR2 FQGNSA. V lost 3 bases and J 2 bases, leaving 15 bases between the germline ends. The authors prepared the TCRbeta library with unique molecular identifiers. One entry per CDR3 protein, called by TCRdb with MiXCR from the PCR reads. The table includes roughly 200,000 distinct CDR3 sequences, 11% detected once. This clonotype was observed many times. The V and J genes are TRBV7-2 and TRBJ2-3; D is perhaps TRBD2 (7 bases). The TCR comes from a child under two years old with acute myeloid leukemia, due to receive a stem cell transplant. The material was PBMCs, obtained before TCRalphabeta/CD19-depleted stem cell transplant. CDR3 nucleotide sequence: TGTGCCAGCAGCTTGGGGGGGGCTCGACTCACAGATACGCAGTATTTT. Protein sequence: CASSLGGARLTDTQYF.